This T cell receptor (beta chain) was sequenced for a study of blood T cells in healthy people across ages. Across the whole study: Every two T cells gave about one barcoded beta molecule via template switching.

A second PCR, run for roughly 7 to 11 cycles, used a sample-barcoded 5' primer plus a J-beta primer mix. TCRdb analysed the 5' RACE reads with MiXCR anew, one entry per CDR3 protein. The profile shows around 700,000 distinct CDR3 sequences, 25% of them singletons. The CDR3 consists of 13 residues. Germline assignment: CDR1 MDHEN and CDR2 SYDVKM. Trimming shortened V by 7 bases and J by 2 bases, and 11 bases separated the two germline ends. These data also formed part of another study, on T cells of mothers and their children.

The sequence was obtained from a boy younger than 18 in good health. The genes are TRBV28 and TRBJ2-5; D tentatively fits TRBD1 or TRBD2 (5 bases each). The sequenced material came from blood. The CDR3 sequence is CASIRGHQETQYF. CDR3 DNA: TGTGCCAGCATACGGGGCCATCAAGAGACCCAGTACTTC.